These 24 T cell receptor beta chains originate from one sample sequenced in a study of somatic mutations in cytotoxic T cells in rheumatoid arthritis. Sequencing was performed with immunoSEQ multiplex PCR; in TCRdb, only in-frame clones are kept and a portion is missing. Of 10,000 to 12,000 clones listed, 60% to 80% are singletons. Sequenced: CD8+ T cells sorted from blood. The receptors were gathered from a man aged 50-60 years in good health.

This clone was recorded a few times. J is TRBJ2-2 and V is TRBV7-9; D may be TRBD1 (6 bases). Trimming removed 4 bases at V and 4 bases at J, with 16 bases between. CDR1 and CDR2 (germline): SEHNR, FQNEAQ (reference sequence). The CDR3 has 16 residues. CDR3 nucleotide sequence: TGTGCCAGCAGCTCATCGTCAACAGGGATCACCGGGGAGCTGTTTTTT. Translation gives CASSSSSTGITGELFF. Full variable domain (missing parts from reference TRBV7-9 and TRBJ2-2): DTGVSQNPRHKITKRGQNVTFRCDPISEHNRLYWYRQTLGQGPEFLTYFQNEAQLEKSRLLSDRFSAERPKGSFSTLEIQRTEQGDSAMYLCASSSSSTGITGELFFGEGSRLTVL.

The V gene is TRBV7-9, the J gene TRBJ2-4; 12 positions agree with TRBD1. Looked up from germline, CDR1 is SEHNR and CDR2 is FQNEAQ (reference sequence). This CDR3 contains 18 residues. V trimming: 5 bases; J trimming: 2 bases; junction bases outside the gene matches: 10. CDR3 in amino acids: CASSQPGQGAETKNIQYF. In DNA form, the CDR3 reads TGTGCCAGCAGCCAACCGGGACAGGGGGCTGAGACCAAAAACATTCAGTACTTC.

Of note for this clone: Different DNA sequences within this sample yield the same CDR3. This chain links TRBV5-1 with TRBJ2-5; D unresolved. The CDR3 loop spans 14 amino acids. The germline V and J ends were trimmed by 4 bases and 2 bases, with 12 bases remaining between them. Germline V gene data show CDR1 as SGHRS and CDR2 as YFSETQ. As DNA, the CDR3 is TGCGCCAGCAGCACTTCCAAGTTACAAGAGACCCAGTACTTC. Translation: CASSTSKLQETQYF.

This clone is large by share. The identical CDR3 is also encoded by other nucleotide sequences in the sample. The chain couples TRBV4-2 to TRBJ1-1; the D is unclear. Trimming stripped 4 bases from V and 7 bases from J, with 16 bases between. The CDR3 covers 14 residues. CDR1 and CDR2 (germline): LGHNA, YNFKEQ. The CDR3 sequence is CASSLAGGRDEAFF. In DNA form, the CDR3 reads TGTGCCAGCAGCCTTGCGGGTGGACGGGATGAAGCTTTCTTT.

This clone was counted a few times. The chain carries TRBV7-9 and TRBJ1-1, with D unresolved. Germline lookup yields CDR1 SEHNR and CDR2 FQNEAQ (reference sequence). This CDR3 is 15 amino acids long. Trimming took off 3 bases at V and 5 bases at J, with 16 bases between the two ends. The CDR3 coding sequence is TGTGCCAGCAGCTTTTTAGGTCGTTGGAGGACTGAAGCTTTCTTT. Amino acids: CASSFLGRWRTEAFF.

CDR3: CASSLGGDREAFF. The CDR3 DNA sequence: TGTGCCAGCAGCTTAGGAGGTGACAGGGAAGCTTTCTTT. The chain has TRBV7-8 and TRBJ1-1; weak D call: TRBD1 (6 bases). The ends were cut back, 1 base at V and 8 bases at J, with 11 bases in the middle. Germline V gene lookup returns CDR1 SGHVS and CDR2 FQNEAQ. The CDR3 extends over 13 amino acids.

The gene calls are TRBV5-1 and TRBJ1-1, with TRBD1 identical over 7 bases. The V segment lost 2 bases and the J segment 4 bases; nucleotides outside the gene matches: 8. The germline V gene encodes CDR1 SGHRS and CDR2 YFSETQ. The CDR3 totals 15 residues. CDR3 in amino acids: CASSFDDRVGTEAFF. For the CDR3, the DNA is TGCGCCAGCAGCTTTGACGACAGGGTAGGCACTGAAGCTTTCTTT.

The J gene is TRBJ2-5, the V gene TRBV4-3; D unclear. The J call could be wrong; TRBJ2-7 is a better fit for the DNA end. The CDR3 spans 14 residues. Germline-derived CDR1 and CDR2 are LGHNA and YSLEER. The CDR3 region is CASSLGRSTYEQYF. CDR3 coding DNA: TGCGCCAGCAGCCTGGGCAGGTCAACCTACGAGCAGTACTTC.

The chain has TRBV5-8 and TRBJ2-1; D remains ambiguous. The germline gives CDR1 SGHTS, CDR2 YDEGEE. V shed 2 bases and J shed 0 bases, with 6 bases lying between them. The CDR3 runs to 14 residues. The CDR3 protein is CASSLANSYNEQFF. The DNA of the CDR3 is TGTGCCAGCAGCTTAGCTAACTCCTACAATGAGCAGTTCTTC.

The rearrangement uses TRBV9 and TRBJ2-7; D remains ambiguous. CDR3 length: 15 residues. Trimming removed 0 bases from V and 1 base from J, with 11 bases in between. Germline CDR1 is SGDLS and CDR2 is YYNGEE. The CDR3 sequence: CASSVEERPSYEQYF. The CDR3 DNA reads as TGTGCCAGCAGCGTAGAGGAGCGCCCATCCTACGAGCAGTACTTC.

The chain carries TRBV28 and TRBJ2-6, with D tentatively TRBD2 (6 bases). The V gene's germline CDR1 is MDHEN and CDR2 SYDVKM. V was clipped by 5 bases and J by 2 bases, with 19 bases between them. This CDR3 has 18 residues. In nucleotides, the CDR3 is TGTGCCAGCAGTCCCCGGCGGGACCCTTTGCCTGGGGCCAACGTCCTGACTTTC. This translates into CASSPRRDPLPGANVLTF.

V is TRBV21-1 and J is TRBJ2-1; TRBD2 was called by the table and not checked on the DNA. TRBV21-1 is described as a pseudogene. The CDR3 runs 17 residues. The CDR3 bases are TGTGCCAGCAGCTTAGGACTAGCGGGAGGGCCGGACCCTGAGCAGTTCTTC. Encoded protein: CASSLGLAGGPDPEQFF.

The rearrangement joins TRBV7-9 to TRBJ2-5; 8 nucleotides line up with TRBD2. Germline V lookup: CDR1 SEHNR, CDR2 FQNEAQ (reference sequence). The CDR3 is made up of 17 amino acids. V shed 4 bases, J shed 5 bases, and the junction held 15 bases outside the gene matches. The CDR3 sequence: CASSYLIPGLEGETQYF. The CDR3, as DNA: TGTGCCAGCAGCTATTTAATCCCGGGACTAGAAGGGGAGACCCAGTACTTC.

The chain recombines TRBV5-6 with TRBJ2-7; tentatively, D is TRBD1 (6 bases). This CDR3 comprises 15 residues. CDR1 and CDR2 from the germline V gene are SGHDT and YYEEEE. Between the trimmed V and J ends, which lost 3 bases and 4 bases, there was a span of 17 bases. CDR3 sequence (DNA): TGTGCCAGCAGCTGGGGATCGCTGGGGGCGTACGAGCAGTACTTC. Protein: CASSWGSLGAYEQYF.

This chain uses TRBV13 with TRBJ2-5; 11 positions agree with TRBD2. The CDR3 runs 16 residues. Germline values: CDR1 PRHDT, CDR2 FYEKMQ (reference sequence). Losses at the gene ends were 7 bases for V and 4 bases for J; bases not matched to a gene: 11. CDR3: CASTYLAGGSRETQYF. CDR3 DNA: TGTGCCAGCACCTACTTAGCGGGGGGGTCCCGAGAGACCCAGTACTTC.

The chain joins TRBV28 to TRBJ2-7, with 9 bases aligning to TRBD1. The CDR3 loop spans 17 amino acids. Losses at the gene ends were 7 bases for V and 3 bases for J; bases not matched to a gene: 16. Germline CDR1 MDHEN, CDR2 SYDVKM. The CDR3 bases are TGTGCCAGCACCTCTCGGGACAGGGTTATAGAGTTCTACGAGCAGTACTTC. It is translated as CASTSRDRVIEFYEQYF.

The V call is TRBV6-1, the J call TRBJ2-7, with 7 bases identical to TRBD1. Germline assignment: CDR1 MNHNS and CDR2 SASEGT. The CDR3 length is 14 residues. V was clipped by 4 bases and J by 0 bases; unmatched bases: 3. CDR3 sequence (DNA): TGTGCCAGCAGTGCCAGGGGGAGCTCCTACGAGCAGTACTTC. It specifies CASSARGSSYEQYF.

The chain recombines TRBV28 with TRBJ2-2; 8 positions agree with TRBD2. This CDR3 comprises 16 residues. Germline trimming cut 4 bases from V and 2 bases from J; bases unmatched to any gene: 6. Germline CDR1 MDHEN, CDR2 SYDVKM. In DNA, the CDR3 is TGTGCCAGCAGTTCTGCGCGGGGGGACAACACCGGGGAGCTGTTTTTT. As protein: CASSSARGDNTGELFF.

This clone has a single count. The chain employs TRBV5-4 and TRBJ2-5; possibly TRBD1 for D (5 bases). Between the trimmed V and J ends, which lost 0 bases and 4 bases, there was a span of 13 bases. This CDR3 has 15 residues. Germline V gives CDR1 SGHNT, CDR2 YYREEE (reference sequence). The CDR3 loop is CASSLAPGSGETQYF. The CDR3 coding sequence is TGTGCCAGCAGCTTGGCTCCAGGGTCGGGAGAGACCCAGTACTTC.

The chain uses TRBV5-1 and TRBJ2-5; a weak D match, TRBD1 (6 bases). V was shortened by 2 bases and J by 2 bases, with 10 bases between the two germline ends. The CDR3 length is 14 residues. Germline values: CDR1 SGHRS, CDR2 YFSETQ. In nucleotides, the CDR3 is TGCGCCAGCAGCTTTCAGGGACAACAAGAGACCCAGTACTTC. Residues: CASSFQGQQETQYF.

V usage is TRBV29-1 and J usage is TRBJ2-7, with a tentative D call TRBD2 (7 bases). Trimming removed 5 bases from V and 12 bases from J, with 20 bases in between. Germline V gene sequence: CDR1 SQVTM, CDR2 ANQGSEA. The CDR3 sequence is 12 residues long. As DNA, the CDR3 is TGCAGCGTTTTCGGGGGGAGGGGGAGAGGGTACTTC. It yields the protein CSVFGGRGRGYF.

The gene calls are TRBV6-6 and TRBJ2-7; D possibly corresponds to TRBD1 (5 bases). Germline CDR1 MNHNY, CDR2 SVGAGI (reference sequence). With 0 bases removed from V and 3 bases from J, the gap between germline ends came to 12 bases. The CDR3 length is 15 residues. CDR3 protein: CASSYSRGLSYEQYF. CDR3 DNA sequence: TGTGCCAGCAGTTACTCAAGGGGTCTCAGCTACGAGCAGTACTTC.

The DNA of the CDR3 is TGTGCCAGCAGCAACAGGGTCGCTGGCTACACCTTC. As protein: CASSNRVAGYTF. This chain uses TRBV9 with TRBJ1-2, with a weak D call TRBD1 (6 bases). The CDR3 extends over 12 amino acids. The V and J ends lost 4 bases and 7 bases respectively, with 11 bases between them. Germline loops: CDR1 SGDLS, CDR2 YYNGEE. Complete variable domain (other parts from reference TRBV9 and TRBJ1-2): DSGVTQTPKHLITATGQRVTLRCSPRSGDLSVYWYQQSLDQGLQFLIQYYNGEERAKGNILERFSAQQFPDLHSELNLSSLELGDSALYFCASSNRVAGYTFGSGTRLTVV.

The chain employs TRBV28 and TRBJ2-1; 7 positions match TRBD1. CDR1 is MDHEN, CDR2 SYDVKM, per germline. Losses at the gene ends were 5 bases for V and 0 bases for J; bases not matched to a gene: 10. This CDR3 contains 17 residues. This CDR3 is CASSLRTGGTSYNEQFF. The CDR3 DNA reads TGTGCCAGCAGTCTCCGGACAGGTGGGACCTCCTACAATGAGCAGTTCTTC.